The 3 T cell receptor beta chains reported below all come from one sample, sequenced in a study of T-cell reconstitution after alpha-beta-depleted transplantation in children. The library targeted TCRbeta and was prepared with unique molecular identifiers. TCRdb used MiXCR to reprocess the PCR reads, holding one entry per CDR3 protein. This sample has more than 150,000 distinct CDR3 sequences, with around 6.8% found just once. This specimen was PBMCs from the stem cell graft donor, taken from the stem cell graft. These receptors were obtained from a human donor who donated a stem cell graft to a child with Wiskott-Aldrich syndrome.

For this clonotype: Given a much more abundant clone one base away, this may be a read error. The CDR3 reads CSSSPRQGRETQYF. CDR3 nucleotide sequence: TGTTCCAGCAGCCCTAGACAGGGTAGAGAGACCCAGTACTTC. The chain carries TRBV7-2 and TRBJ2-5, with 7 bases identical to TRBD1. The V gene's germline CDR1 is SGHTA and CDR2 FQGNSA. The length of the CDR3 is 14 residues.

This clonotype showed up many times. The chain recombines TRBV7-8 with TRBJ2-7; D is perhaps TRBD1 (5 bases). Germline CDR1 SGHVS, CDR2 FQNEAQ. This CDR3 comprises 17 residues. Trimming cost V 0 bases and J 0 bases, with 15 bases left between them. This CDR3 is CASSLAMVGEISYEQYF. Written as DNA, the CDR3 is TGTGCCAGCAGCTTAGCGATGGTAGGGGAAATCTCCTACGAGCAGTACTTC.

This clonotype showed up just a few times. CDR3 sequence reads: CASSSRFRGGGRSPLHF. In DNA form, the CDR3 reads TGTGCCAGCAGTTCCCGCTTCCGTGGGGGAGGTCGTTCACCCCTCCACTTT. The V and J genes are TRBV12-3 or TRBV12-4 and TRBJ1-6, with D maybe TRBD1 (5 bases). The CDR3 has 17 amino acids. Trimming left V 4 bases short and J 9 bases short, with 22 bases between.